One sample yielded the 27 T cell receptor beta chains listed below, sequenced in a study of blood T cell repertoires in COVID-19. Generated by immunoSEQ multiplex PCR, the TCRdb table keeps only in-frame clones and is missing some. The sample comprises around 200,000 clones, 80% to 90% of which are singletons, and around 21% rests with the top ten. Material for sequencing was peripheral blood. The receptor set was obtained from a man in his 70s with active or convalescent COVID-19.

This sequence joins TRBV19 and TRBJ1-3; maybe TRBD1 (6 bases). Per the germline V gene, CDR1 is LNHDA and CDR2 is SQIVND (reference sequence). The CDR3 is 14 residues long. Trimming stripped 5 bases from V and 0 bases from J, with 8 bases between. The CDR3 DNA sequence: TGTGCCAGTAGTGACAGGAGCTCTGGAAACACCATATATTTT. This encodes CASSDRSSGNTIYF.

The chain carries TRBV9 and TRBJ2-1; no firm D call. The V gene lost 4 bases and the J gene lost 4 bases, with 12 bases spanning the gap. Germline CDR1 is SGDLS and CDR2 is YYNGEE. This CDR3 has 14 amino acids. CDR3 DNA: TGTGCCAGCAGCCCCAGCGTCCTGTACAATGAGCAGTTCTTC. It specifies CASSPSVLYNEQFF.

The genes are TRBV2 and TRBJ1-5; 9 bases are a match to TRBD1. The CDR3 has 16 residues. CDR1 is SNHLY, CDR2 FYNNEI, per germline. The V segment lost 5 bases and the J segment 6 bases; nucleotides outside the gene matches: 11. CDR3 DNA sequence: TGTGCCAGCAGTTCTAATATCGGGACAGGGCGTCAGCCCCAGCATTTT. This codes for CASSSNIGTGRQPQHF.

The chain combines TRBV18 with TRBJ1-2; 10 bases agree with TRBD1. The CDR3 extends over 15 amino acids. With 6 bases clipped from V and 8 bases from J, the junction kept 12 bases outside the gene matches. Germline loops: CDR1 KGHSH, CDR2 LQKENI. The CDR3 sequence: CASSPFGGQGTGYTF. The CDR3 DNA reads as TGTGCCAGCTCCCCCTTCGGGGGACAGGGGACCGGCTACACCTTC. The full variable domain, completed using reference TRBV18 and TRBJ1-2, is NAGVMQNPRHLVRRRGQEARLRCSPMKGHSHVYWYRQLPEEGLKFMVYLQKENIIDESGMPKERFSAEFPKEGPSILRIQQVVRGDSAAYFCASSPFGGQGTGYTFGSGTRLTVV.

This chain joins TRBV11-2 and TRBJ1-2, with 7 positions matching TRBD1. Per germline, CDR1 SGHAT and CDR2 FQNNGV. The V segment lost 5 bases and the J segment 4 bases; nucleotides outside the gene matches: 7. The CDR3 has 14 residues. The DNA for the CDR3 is TGTGCCAGCAGCCCCCGACAGGGCCTCTATGGCTACACCTTC. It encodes CASSPRQGLYGYTF.

The CDR3 loop reads CASSYTGGNQPQHF. CDR3 coding DNA: TGTGCCAGCAGTTACACAGGGGGGAATCAGCCCCAGCATTTT. The rearrangement uses TRBV2 and TRBJ1-5; 8 positions agree with TRBD1. Germline CDR1 SNHLY, CDR2 FYNNEI. The J segment lost 4 bases and the V segment lost 5 bases, leaving 4 bases of the junction unmatched. The CDR3 is made up of 14 amino acids.

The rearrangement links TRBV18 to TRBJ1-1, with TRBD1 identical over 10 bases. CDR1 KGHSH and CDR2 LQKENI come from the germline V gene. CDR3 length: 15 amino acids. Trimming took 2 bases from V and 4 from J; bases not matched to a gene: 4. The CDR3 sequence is CASSPRDRGSTEAFF. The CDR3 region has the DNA TGTGCCAGCTCACCAAGGGACAGGGGATCCACTGAAGCTTTCTTT.

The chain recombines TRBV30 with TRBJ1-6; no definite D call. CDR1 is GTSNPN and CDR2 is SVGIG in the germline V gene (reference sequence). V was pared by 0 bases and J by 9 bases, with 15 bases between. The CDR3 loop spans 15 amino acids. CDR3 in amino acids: CAWSVRRGVSSPLHF. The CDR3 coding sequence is TGTGCCTGGAGTGTACGTCGGGGTGTTAGTTCACCCCTCCACTTT.

Here the CDR3 DNA reads TGCGCCAGCAGCCAAGTCCCCCGGGGGACAGGGGGCTACACCTTC. It specifies CASSQVPRGTGGYTF. The rearrangement links TRBV4-3 to TRBJ1-2, with TRBD1 matching over 9 bases. J lost 8 bases, V lost 1 base, and 8 bases had no gene match. CDR1 and CDR2 (germline): LGHNA, YSLEER. This CDR3 contains 15 residues.

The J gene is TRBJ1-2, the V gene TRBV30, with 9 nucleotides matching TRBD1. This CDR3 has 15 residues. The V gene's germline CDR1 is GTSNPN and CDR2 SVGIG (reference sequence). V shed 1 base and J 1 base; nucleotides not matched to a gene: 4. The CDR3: CAWSEGQGVNYGYTF. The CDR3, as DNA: TGTGCCTGGAGTGAGGGACAGGGTGTTAACTATGGCTACACCTTC.

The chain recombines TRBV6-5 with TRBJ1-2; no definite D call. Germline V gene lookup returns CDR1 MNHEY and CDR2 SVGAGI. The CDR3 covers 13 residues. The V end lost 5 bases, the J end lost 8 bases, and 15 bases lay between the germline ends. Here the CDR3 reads CASSTHYNRGYTF. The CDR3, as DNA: TGTGCCAGCAGTACCCACTATAACCGGGGCTACACCTTC.

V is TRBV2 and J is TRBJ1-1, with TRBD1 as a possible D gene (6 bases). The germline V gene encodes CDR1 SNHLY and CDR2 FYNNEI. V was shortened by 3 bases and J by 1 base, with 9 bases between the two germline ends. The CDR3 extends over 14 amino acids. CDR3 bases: TGTGCCAGCAGTGAGCGACAGGCGAACACTGAAGCTTTCTTT. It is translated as CASSERQANTEAFF.

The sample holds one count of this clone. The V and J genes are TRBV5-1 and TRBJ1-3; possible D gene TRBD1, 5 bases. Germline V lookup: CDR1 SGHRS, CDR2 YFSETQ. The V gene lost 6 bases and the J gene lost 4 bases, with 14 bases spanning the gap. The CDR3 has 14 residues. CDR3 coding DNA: TGCGCCAGCAAATCCGGGACTTTAGGAAACACCATATATTTT. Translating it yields CASKSGTLGNTIYF.

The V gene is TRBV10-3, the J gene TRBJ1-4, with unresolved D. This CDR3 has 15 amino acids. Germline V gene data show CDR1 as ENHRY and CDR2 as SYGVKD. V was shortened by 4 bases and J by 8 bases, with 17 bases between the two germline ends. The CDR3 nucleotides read TGTGCCATCAGTGCGGGAAGCAGGATTGAGGAAAAACTGTTTTTT. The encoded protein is CAISAGSRIEEKLFF.

Here the CDR3 reads CAWRRQGITNNQPQHF. Here the CDR3 DNA reads TGTGCCTGGAGACGACAGGGAATAACCAACAATCAGCCCCAGCATTTT. This sequence joins TRBV30 and TRBJ1-5, with 7 positions matching TRBD1. The CDR3 loop spans 16 amino acids. V lost 3 bases to trimming and J lost 3 bases; unmatched junction nucleotides: 11. Per the germline V gene, CDR1 is GTSNPN and CDR2 is SVGIG (reference sequence). Using reference TRBV30 and TRBJ1-5 for the parts outside the CDR3, the full variable domain is SQTIHQWPATLVQPVGSPLSLECTVEGTSNPNLYWYRQAAGRGLQLLFYSVGIGQISSEVPQNLSASRPQDRQFILSSKKLLLSDSGFYLCAWRRQGITNNQPQHFGDGTRLSIL.

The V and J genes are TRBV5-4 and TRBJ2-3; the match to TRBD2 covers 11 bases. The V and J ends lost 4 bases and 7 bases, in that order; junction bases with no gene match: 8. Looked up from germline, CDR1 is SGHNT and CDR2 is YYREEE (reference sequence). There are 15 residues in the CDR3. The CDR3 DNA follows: TGTGCCAGCAGCATGGGACTAGCGGTTGAAAATACGCAGTATTTT. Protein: CASSMGLAVENTQYF.

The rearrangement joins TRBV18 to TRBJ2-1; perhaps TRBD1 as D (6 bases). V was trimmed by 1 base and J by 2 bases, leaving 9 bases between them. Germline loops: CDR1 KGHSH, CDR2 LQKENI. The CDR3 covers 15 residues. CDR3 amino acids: CASSPLEGAYNEQFF. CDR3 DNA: TGTGCCAGCTCACCACTCGAGGGGGCCTACAATGAGCAGTTCTTC.

CDR3 in amino acids: CASSAGQWKTEAFF. CDR3 in DNA: TGTGCCAGCAGTGCGGGACAGTGGAAGACTGAAGCTTTCTTT. This chain uses TRBV2 with TRBJ1-1, with 7 bases aligning to TRBD1. This CDR3 is built from 14 residues. Trimming removed 4 bases from V and 5 bases from J; junction bases left unmatched: 7. CDR1 is SNHLY and CDR2 is FYNNEI in the germline V gene.

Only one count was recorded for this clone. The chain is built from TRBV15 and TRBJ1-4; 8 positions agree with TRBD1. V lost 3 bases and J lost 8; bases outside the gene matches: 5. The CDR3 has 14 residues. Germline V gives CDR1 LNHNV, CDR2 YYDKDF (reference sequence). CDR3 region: CATSRATGEEKLFF. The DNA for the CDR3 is TGTGCCACCAGCAGGGCGACAGGGGAGGAAAAACTGTTTTTT.

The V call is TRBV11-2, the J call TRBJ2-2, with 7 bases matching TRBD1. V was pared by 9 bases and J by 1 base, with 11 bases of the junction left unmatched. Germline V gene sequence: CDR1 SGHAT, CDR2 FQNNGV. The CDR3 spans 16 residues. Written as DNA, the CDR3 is TGTGCCAGTGGAATATTTCGGGACAGGAACACCGGGGAGCTGTTTTTT. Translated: CASGIFRDRNTGELFF.

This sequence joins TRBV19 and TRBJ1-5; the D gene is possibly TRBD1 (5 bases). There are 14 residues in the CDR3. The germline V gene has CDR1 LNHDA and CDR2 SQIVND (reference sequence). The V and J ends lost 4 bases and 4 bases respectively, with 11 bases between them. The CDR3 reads CASSSGTQNQPQHF. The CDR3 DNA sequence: TGTGCCAGTAGTAGTGGGACTCAGAATCAGCCCCAGCATTTT.

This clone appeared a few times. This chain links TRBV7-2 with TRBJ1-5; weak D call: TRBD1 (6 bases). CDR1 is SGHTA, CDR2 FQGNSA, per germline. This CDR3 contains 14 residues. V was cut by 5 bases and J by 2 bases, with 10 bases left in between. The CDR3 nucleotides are TGTGCCAGCAGCCTACAGGGCGGCAATCAGCCCCAGCATTTT. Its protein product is CASSLQGGNQPQHF.

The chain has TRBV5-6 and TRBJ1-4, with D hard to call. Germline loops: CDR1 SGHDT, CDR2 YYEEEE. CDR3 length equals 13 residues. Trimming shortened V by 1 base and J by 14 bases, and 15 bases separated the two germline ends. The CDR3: CASSLYSPGVLFF. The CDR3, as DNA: TGTGCCAGCAGCTTGTATTCTCCGGGAGTGCTGTTTTTT.

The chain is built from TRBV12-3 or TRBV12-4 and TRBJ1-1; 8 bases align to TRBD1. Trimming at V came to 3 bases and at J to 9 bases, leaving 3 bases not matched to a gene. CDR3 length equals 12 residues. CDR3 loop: CASSFGQGKAFF. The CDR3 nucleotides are TGTGCCAGCAGTTTCGGACAGGGCAAAGCTTTCTTT.

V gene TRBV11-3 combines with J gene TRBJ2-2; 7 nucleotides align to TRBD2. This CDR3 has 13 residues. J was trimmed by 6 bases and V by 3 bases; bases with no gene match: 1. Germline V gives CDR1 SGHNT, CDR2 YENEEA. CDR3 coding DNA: TGTGCCAGCAGCTTGAGCGGGGCCGGGGAGCTGTTTTTT. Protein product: CASSLSGAGELFF.

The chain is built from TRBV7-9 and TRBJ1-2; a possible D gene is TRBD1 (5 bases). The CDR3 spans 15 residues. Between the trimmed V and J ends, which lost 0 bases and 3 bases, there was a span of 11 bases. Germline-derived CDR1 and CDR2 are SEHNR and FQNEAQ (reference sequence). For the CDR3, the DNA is TGTGCCAGCAGCTTAGCGGCAGGAGGGGACTATGGCTACACCTTC. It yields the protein CASSLAAGGDYGYTF.

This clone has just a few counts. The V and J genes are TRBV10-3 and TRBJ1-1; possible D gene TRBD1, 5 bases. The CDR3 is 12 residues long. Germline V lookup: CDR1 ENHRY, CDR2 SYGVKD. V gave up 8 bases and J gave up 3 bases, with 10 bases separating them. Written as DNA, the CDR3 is TGTGCCATCCAAGGGGCTGACACTGAAGCTTTCTTT. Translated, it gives CAIQGADTEAFF.